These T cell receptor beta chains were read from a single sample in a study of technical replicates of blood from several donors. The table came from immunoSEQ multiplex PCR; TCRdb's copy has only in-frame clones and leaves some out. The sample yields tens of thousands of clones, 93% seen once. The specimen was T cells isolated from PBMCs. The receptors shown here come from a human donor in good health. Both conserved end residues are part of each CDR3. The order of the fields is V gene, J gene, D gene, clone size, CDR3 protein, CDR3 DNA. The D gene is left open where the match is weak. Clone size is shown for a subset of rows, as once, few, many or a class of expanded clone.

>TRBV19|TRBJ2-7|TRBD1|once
CASSIVGTVVYEQYF
TGTGCCAGTAGTATAGTCGGGACAGTCGTCTACGAGCAGTACTTC
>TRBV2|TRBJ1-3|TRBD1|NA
CASRSRTGANSGNTIYF
TGTGCCAGCCGTTCACGAACAGGGGCGAACTCTGGAAACACCATATATTTT
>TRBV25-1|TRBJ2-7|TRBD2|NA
CASSRGGGNEQYF
TGTGCCAGCAGCCGGGGGGGAGGTAACGAGCAGTACTTC
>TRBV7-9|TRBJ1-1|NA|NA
CASSPRRGPLENTEAFF
TGTGCCAGCAGCCCCAGACGTGGGCCACTTGAGAACACTGAAGCTTTCTTT
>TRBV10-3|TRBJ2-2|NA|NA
CALAISTTDLNTGELFF
TGTGCCCTCGCGATTTCCACGACAGACCTAAACACCGGGGAGCTGTTTTTT
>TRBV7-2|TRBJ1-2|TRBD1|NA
CASSFLQGFGYTF
TGTGCCAGCAGCTTTCTACAGGGGTTTGGCTACACCTTC
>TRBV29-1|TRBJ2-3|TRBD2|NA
CSVNSGGTSTDTQYF
TGCAGCGTAAACAGCGGGGGTACTAGCACAGATACGCAGTATTTT
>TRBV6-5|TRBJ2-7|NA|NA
CASARGFQGYEQYF
TGTGCCAGCGCAAGGGGATTTCAAGGCTACGAGCAGTACTTC
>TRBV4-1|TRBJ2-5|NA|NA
CASSQVGRETQYF
TGCGCCAGCAGCCAGGTCGGTCGGGAGACCCAGTACTTC
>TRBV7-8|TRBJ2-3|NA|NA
CASSLSSGTDTQYF
TGTGCCAGCAGCTTAAGTAGTGGCACAGATACGCAGTATTTT
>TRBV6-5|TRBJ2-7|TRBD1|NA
CASSNGQGLQYF
TGTGCCAGCAGTAACGGACAGGGCTTGCAGTACTTC
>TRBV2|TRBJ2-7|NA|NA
CASSAEVTGSDEQYF
TGTGCCAGCAGTGCGGAAGTGACGGGGTCCGACGAGCAGTACTTC
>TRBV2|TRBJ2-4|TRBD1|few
CASSDKGAGKNIQYF
TGTGCCAGCAGTGATAAGGGGGCGGGCAAAAACATTCAGTACTTC
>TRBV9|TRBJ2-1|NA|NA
CASSVVRTELINEQFF
TGTGCCAGCAGCGTAGTCCGGACAGAGCTAATCAATGAGCAGTTCTTC
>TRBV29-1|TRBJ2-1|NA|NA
CSVEETRNNEQFF
TGCAGCGTTGAAGAGACACGAAACAATGAGCAGTTCTTC
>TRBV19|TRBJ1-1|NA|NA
CASSSTGRNTEAFF
TGTGCCAGTAGCTCGACAGGAAGGAACACTGAAGCTTTCTTT
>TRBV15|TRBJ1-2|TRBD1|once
CATSRDRLDRAFEYGYTF
TGTGCCACCAGCAGAGATCGCCTCGACAGGGCGTTTGAGTATGGCTACACCTTC
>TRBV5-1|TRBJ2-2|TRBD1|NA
CASSPQGEDTGELFF
TGCGCCAGCAGCCCACAGGGGGAAGACACCGGGGAGCTGTTTTTT
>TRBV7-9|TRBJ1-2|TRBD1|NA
CASSPKMGRGRGYTF
TGTGCCAGCAGCCCTAAAATGGGCAGGGGGCGAGGCTACACCTTC
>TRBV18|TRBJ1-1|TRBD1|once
CASSPPLGGEGMNTEAFF
TGTGCCAGCTCACCACCGCTAGGGGGCGAGGGAATGAACACTGAAGCTTTCTTT
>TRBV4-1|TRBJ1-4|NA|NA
CASSQESPPEKLFF
TGCGCCAGCAGCCAAGAAAGCCCCCCTGAAAAACTGTTTTTT
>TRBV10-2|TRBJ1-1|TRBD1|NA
CASSEQGDTEAFF
TGCGCCAGCAGTGAGCAGGGGGATACTGAAGCTTTCTTT
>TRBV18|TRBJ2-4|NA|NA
CASSPPGLAKNIQYF
TGTGCCAGCTCACCACCGGGACTAGCCAAAAACATTCAGTACTTC
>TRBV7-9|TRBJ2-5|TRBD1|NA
CASSPRDREFKTQYF
TGTGCCAGCAGCCCCCGGGACAGGGAATTCAAGACCCAGTACTTC
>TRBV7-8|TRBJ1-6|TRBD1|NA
CASKITGEPSGSPLHF
TGTGCCAGCAAAATTACAGGGGAACCTTCTGGTTCACCCCTCCACTTT
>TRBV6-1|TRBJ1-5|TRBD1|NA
CASSVTGGDQPQHF
TGTGCCAGCAGCGTTACAGGGGGGGATCAGCCCCAGCATTTT
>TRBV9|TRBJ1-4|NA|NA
CASSTLGGFNEKLFF
TGTGCCAGCAGCACCTTGGGGGGGTTTAATGAAAAACTGTTTTTT
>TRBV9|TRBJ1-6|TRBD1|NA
CASSVESGGYNSPLHF
TGTGCCAGCAGCGTAGAGTCAGGGGGCTATAATTCACCCCTCCACTTT
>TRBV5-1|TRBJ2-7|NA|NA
CASSLEGDPPYEQYF
TGCGCCAGCAGCTTGGAGGGGGACCCACCTTACGAGCAGTACTTC
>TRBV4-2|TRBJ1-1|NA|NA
CASSQEVRSTEAFF
TGTGCCAGCAGCCAAGAAGTCAGGTCCACTGAAGCTTTCTTT
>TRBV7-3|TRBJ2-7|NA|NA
CASSEQADLSYEQYF
TGTGCCAGCAGCGAACAGGCCGACCTTTCCTACGAGCAGTACTTC
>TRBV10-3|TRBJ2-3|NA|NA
CAISEQDTQYF
TGTGCCATCAGTGAACAAGATACGCAGTATTTT
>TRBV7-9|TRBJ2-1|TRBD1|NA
CASSLGTGESYNEQFF
TGTGCCAGCAGCTTGGGGACAGGGGAGTCTTACAATGAGCAGTTCTTC
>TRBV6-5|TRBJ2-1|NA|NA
CASGLQAIYNEQFF
TGTGCCAGCGGTTTACAGGCTATTTACAATGAGCAGTTCTTC
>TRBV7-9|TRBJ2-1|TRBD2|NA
CASSPLSGSTNEQFF
TGTGCCAGCAGCCCGCTTAGCGGGAGTACGAATGAGCAGTTCTTC
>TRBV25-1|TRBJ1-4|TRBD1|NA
CASSDWDRENEKLFF
TGTGCCAGCAGTGACTGGGACAGGGAGAATGAAAAACTGTTTTTT
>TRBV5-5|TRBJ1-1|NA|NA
CASSLIRNTEAFF
TGTGCCAGCAGCTTGATCCGGAACACTGAAGCTTTCTTT
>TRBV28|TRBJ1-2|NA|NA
CASSLRSILNYGYTF
TGTGCCAGCAGCCTAAGGAGCATCCTGAACTATGGCTACACCTTC
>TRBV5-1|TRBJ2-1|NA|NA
CASSLRRAAYSYNEQFF
TGCGCCAGCAGCCTGAGAAGAGCGGCCTACTCCTACAATGAGCAGTTCTTC
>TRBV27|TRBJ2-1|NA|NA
CASSLFIGEDEQFF
TGTGCCAGCAGTTTATTTATAGGGGAGGATGAGCAGTTCTTC
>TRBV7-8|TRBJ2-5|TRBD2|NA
CASSPRVRERVETQYF
TGTGCCAGCAGCCCTAGGGTGCGGGAGCGGGTAGAGACCCAGTACTTC
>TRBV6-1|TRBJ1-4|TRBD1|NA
CASSDRGLWEKLFF
TGTGCCAGCAGTGACAGGGGGCTTTGGGAAAAACTGTTTTTT
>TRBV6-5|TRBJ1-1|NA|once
CASAGESTEAFF
TGTGCCAGCGCTGGGGAGAGCACTGAAGCTTTCTTT
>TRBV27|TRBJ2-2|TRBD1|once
CASSGTGLNTGELFF
TGTGCCAGCAGTGGGACAGGTCTTAATACCGGGGAGCTGTTTTTT
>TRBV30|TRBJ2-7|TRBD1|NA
CAWRDRGPDEQYF
TGTGCCTGGAGGGACAGGGGGCCGGACGAGCAGTACTTC
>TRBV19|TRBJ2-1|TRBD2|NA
CASRETSGLHEQFF
TGTGCCAGTAGGGAGACTAGCGGCCTACATGAGCAGTTCTTC
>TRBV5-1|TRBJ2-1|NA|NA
CASSLEAGTYNEQFF
TGCGCCAGCAGCTTGGAAGCGGGTACCTACAATGAGCAGTTCTTC
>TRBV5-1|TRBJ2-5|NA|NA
CASSLTGDGETQYF
TGCGCCAGCAGCTTGACCGGGGATGGGGAGACCCAGTACTTC
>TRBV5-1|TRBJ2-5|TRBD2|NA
CASSPGLAGDWETQYF
TGCGCCAGCAGCCCAGGACTAGCGGGGGATTGGGAGACCCAGTACTTC
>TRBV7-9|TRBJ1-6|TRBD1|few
CASSLTGQGYSPLHF
TGTGCCAGCAGCCTTACGGGACAGGGGTATTCACCCCTCCACTTT
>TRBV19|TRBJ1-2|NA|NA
CASSIVLRDTNYGYTF
TGTGCCAGTAGTATAGTCCTCAGGGACACTAACTATGGCTACACCTTC
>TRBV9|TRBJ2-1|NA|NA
CASSVTGSSYNEQFF
TGTGCCAGCAGCGTAACCGGGAGCTCCTACAATGAGCAGTTCTTC
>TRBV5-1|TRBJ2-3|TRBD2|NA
CASSYGLAGEDTQYF
TGCGCCAGCAGCTACGGACTAGCGGGAGAGGATACGCAGTATTTT